This T cell receptor (beta chain) was obtained from a study of cytomegalovirus exposure and HLA in healthy donors. PCR employed 60 Vbeta and 13 Jbeta primers. The table came from immunoSEQ multiplex PCR; TCRdb's copy has only in-frame clones and leaves some out. The data show about 170,000 clones, roughly three quarters seen once. Germline V gene sequence: CDR1 SGHTA, CDR2 FQGTGA. The CDR3 has 17 residues. The ends were cut back, 0 bases at V and 1 base at J, with 13 bases in the middle. The clonotype comes from a woman aged 45 to 65 in good health and CMV-seropositive. The gene calls are TRBV7-3 and TRBJ2-1; the D gene is possibly TRBD2 (6 bases). The sample consisted of PBMCs. DNA for the CDR3: TGTGCCAGCAGCTTAACGAAGGGACTCCGGTCCTACAATGAGCAGTTCTTC. Amino acid sequence: CASSLTKGLRSYNEQFF.